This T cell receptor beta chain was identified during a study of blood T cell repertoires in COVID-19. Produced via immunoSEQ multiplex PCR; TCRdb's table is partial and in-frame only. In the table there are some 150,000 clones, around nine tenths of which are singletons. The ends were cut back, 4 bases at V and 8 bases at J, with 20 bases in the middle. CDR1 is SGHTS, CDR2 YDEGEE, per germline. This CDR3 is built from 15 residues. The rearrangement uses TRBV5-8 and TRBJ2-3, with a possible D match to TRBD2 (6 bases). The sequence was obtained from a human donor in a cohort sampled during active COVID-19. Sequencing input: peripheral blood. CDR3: CASSVDTILGGTQYF. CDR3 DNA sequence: TGTGCCAGCAGCGTGGACACGATTTTGGGGGGTACGCAGTATTTT.